What follows are 27 T cell receptor beta chains derived from one specimen sequenced in a study of early T cells in non-severe SARS-CoV-2 infection. Each CDR3 protein is one row after TCRdb ran MiXCR on the 5' RACE reads. Among approximately 70,000 distinct CDR3 sequences listed, roughly 12% were seen once. The sequencing used whole blood, collected at baseline. The receptors come from an adult who was a healthcare worker with PCR-confirmed SARS-CoV-2 infection or an uninfected control (not recorded which).

There are a few counts of this clonotype. The rearrangement links TRBV5-1 to TRBJ2-1; 7 nucleotides match TRBD1. The CDR3 is made up of 16 amino acids. Germline V gives CDR1 SGHRS, CDR2 YFSETQ. The junction had 9 bases not matched to a gene; V was cut back by 4 bases and J by 2 bases. The CDR3 bases are TGCGCCAGCAGCAAAAAGGGGACAGTCACCTACAATGAGCAGTTCTTC. This gives the protein CASSKKGTVTYNEQFF.

This clonotype showed up just a few times. The CDR3 region is CASRLQGALTEAFF. CDR3 in DNA: TGTGCCAGCAGACTACAGGGGGCGCTCACTGAAGCTTTCTTT. V and J are TRBV28 and TRBJ1-1; 9 positions agree with TRBD1. J gave up 4 bases and V 6 bases, and 6 bases lay outside the gene matches. CDR1 and CDR2 (germline): MDHEN, SYDVKM. The CDR3 totals 14 residues.

V and J are TRBV28 and TRBJ2-5, with D perhaps matching TRBD2 (6 bases). The germline V and J ends were trimmed by 6 bases and 5 bases, with 16 bases remaining between them. CDR1 and CDR2 (germline): MDHEN, SYDVKM. This CDR3 has 14 residues. Here the CDR3 reads CASSPLGGWETQYF. The CDR3 DNA is TGTGCCAGCAGCCCCCTGGGGGGTTGGGAGACCCAGTACTTC.

Sample share makes this clonotype medium-sized. This CDR3 reads CASSHRRTGGTTGELFF. As DNA, the CDR3 is TGCGCCAGCAGCCACCGCAGGACAGGGGGCACGACCGGGGAGCTGTTTTTT. The chain links TRBV5-1 to TRBJ2-2, with 11 bases identical to TRBD1. The V gene's germline CDR1 is SGHRS and CDR2 YFSETQ. This CDR3 comprises 17 residues. V dropped 4 bases and J dropped 5; count of bases not matched to a gene: 10.

V usage is TRBV18 and J usage is TRBJ2-1; 14 positions agree with TRBD2. V lost 0 bases to trimming and J lost 7 bases; unmatched junction nucleotides: 5. CDR1 is KGHSH and CDR2 is LQKENI in the germline V gene. The CDR3 covers 17 residues. The CDR3, as DNA: TGTGCCAGCTCACCACCGGGACTAGCGGGGGTGAGGAATGAGCAGTTCTTC. It specifies CASSPPGLAGVRNEQFF.

The chain carries TRBV20-1 and TRBJ2-1, with D unresolved. CDR1 is DFQATT, CDR2 SNEGSKA, per germline (reference sequence). The CDR3 is made up of 12 amino acids. V was clipped by 6 bases and J by 5 bases, with 11 bases between them. In nucleotides, the CDR3 is TGCAGTGCCACCGGGCCAAACAATGAGCAGTTCTTC. Translation: CSATGPNNEQFF.

Only a few counts were recorded for this clonotype. The rearrangement links TRBV6-5 to TRBJ1-4; 7 bases align to TRBD1. V dropped 0 bases and J dropped 5; count of bases not matched to a gene: 6. The CDR3 loop spans 16 amino acids. CDR1 and CDR2 from the germline V gene are MNHEY and SVGAGI. CDR3 DNA: TGTGCCAGCAGTTACTCTGTGACAGGGAACAATGAAAAACTGTTTTTT. This gives the protein CASSYSVTGNNEKLFF.

Only a few counts were recorded for this clonotype. The chain recombines TRBV10-3 with TRBJ2-3, with D uncertain. CDR1 ENHRY and CDR2 SYGVKD come from the germline V gene. This CDR3 has 14 amino acids. The V end was cut by 2 bases, the J end by 2 bases, with 8 bases between. This chain's CDR3 is CAISEGLPTDTQYF. The DNA of the CDR3 is TGTGCCATCAGTGAGGGGCTGCCCACAGATACGCAGTATTTT.

The J gene is TRBJ2-1, the V gene TRBV9; perhaps TRBD1 as D (5 bases). V dropped 0 bases and J dropped 7 bases, with 11 bases sitting between them. Germline CDR1 and CDR2: SGDLS and YYNGEE. This CDR3 region has 14 residues. CDR3 bases: TGTGCCAGCAGCGTAGGAGGTAGGGGAAATGAGCAGTTCTTC. Translated, it gives CASSVGGRGNEQFF.

CDR3 in DNA: TGTGCCAGCAGGCTCCAGGGGGCCCGTCTTTTTAATGAAAAACTGTTTTTT. It specifies CASRLQGARLFNEKLFF. The chain joins TRBV6-1 to TRBJ1-4; 8 bases map to TRBD1. Trimming at V came to 6 bases and at J to 4 bases, leaving 13 bases not matched to a gene. The CDR3 extends over 17 amino acids. The germline V gene encodes CDR1 MNHNS and CDR2 SASEGT.

This clonotype was seen more than once but under ten times. This chain connects TRBV29-1 to TRBJ2-2, with TRBD2 as a possible D gene (6 bases). Per germline, CDR1 SQVTM and CDR2 ANQGSEA. The V gene lost 6 bases and the J gene lost 6 bases, with 14 bases spanning the gap. The CDR3 is made up of 13 amino acids. The CDR3 reads CSVCMREAGELFF. The CDR3 nucleotides are TGCAGCGTGTGTATGCGGGAAGCCGGGGAGCTGTTTTTT.

Only a few counts were recorded for this clonotype. The CDR3 spells CASSVLGDPGGEQYF. The CDR3 DNA is TGTGCCAGCAGCGTCCTGGGGGACCCGGGAGGCGAGCAGTACTTC. V gene TRBV9 combines with J gene TRBJ2-7, with 7 nucleotides matching TRBD2. The CDR3 runs 15 residues. Per germline, CDR1 SGDLS and CDR2 YYNGEE. V lost 2 bases to trimming and J lost 6 bases; unmatched junction nucleotides: 11.

The gene calls are TRBV11-2 and TRBJ2-7, with D perhaps given as TRBD1 or TRBD2 (5 bases each). The V and J ends lost 3 bases and 6 bases respectively, with 18 bases between them. The CDR3 spans 15 residues. CDR1 SGHAT and CDR2 FQNNGV come from the germline V gene. CDR3 bases: TGTGCCAGCAGCTTCACACGGGACCGGGGTCGCGAGCAGTACTTC. It codes for CASSFTRDRGREQYF.

There are many counts of this clonotype. The V and J genes are TRBV25-1 and TRBJ2-3, with D maybe TRBD1 (5 bases). There are 14 residues in the CDR3. V was clipped by 7 bases and J by 2 bases, with 13 bases between them. Germline CDR1 is MGHDK and CDR2 is SYGVNS. The CDR3 sequence: CASTRGSDTDTQYF. The CDR3 DNA sequence: TGTGCCAGCACTAGGGGATCGGACACAGATACGCAGTATTTT.

This chain links TRBV19 with TRBJ1-5, with D tentatively TRBD1 (5 bases). V gave up 4 bases and J gave up 4 bases, with 14 bases separating them. The CDR3 spans 15 residues. The germline CDR1 and CDR2 sequences are LNHDA and SQIVND (reference sequence). The CDR3 bases are TGTGCCAGTAGTACCCCCCAGGGCGGTAATCAGCCCCAGCATTTT. Translation: CASSTPQGGNQPQHF.

There are a few counts of this clonotype. CDR3 nucleotide sequence: TGCGCCAGCAGTGATCGAGCGGGGGGCAACAATGAGCAGTTCTTC. Protein: CASSDRAGGNNEQFF. The chain joins TRBV10-2 to TRBJ2-1; 9 nucleotides agree with TRBD2. The CDR3 contains 15 residues. Germline V gene data show CDR1 as WSHSY and CDR2 as SAAADI. After removal of 3 bases from V and 5 bases from J, the junction contained 5 bases not matched to a gene.

This clonotype was found a few times. The V gene is TRBV27, the J gene TRBJ2-5; 12 bases fit TRBD2. Losses at the gene ends were 5 bases for V and 2 bases for J; bases not matched to a gene: 12. Germline CDR1 MNHEY, CDR2 SMNVEV (reference sequence). The CDR3 is 18 amino acids. The CDR3 DNA is TGTGCCAGCAGTGTGACTAGCGGGGGACCTTATCTTCAAGAGACCCAGTACTTC. Residues: CASSVTSGGPYLQETQYF.

The V gene is TRBV9, the J gene TRBJ1-2, with 7 bases lining up with TRBD1. Germline loops: CDR1 SGDLS, CDR2 YYNGEE. The CDR3 covers 13 residues. V lost 0 bases, J lost 6 bases, and 2 bases stayed unmatched. The CDR3 loop is CASSVGQGNGYTF. The CDR3 bases are TGTGCCAGCAGCGTAGGACAGGGAAATGGCTACACCTTC.

The J gene is TRBJ2-7, the V gene TRBV5-4; D possibly corresponds to TRBD1 (5 bases). The V gene lost 2 bases and the J gene lost 1 base, with 7 bases spanning the gap. The CDR3 spans 13 residues. Germline V gene data show CDR1 as SGHNT and CDR2 as YYREEE (reference sequence). The CDR3 reads CASSFSGSYEQYF. CDR3 coding DNA: TGTGCCAGCAGCTTTTCAGGGTCCTACGAGCAGTACTTC.

This clonotype was observed at least ten times. The CDR3 nucleotides read TGTGCCAGCAGCGGGACAGGGGCGACTTACTCCTATGGCTACACCTTC. Residues: CASSGTGATYSYGYTF. The V call is TRBV12-3 or TRBV12-4, the J call TRBJ1-2; 10 bases fit TRBD1. This CDR3 comprises 16 residues. V gave up 6 bases and J gave up 4 bases; unmatched junction bases: 11.

Only a few counts were recorded for this clonotype. The chain combines TRBV19 with TRBJ1-6; D possibly corresponds to TRBD1 (5 bases). Germline loops: CDR1 LNHDA, CDR2 SQIVND (reference sequence). The CDR3 extends over 13 amino acids. V was clipped by 11 bases and J by 10 bases, with 18 bases between them. The CDR3 here is CASTTRENSPLHF. CDR3 sequence (DNA): TGTGCCTCCACGACCAGGGAGAACTCACCCCTCCACTTT.

This chain uses TRBV3-1 with TRBJ2-3; D is uncertain. Trimming cost V 4 bases and J 4 bases, with 9 bases left between them. CDR1 is LGHDT and CDR2 is YNNKEL in the germline V gene (reference sequence). The CDR3 runs to 13 residues. For the CDR3, the DNA is TGTGCCAGCAGCCTAATGACCGCAGATACGCAGTATTTT. It is translated as CASSLMTADTQYF.

CDR3 bases: TGTGCCAGCAGCTTAGAGATCGGACTAGCGGGGGGCCGGAACACCGGGGAGCTGTTTTTT. This translates into CASSLEIGLAGGRNTGELFF. The V call is TRBV11-1, the J call TRBJ2-2, with TRBD2 matching over 14 bases. Germline CDR1 is SGHAT and CDR2 is FQDESV (reference sequence). This CDR3 has 20 amino acids. J gave up 1 base and V 1 base, and 8 bases lay outside the gene matches.

As concerns this clonotype: One end of the junction varies from germline; a read error may be responsible. The chain has TRBV19 and TRBJ2-1; 9 bases fit TRBD2. Looked up from germline, CDR1 is LNHDA and CDR2 is SQIVND (reference sequence). CDR3 length equals 16 residues. The CDR3 nucleotides are TGTGCAAGTAGTATAGGTGCGGGGGGGCTTTTCGATGAGCAGTTCTTC. As protein: CASSIGAGGLFDEQFF. Drawing the rest from reference TRBV19 and TRBJ2-1, the complete variable domain is DGGITQSPKYLFRKEGQNVTLSCEQNLNHDAMYWYRQDPGQGLRLIYYSQIVNDFQKGDIAEGYSVSREKKESFPLTVTSAQKNPTAFYLCASSIGAGGLFDEQFFGPGTRLTVL.

This clonotype has more than one count but fewer than ten. The rearrangement links TRBV20-1 to TRBJ2-5; no reliable D call. The CDR3 is 15 residues long. Trimming shortened V by 6 bases and J by 2 bases, and 19 bases separated the two germline ends. Germline V CDR1 and CDR2: DFQATT, SNEGSKA (reference sequence). The CDR3 DNA follows: TGCAGTGCGACCCGCATGGGGATATATCAAGAGACCCAGTACTTC. Protein product: CSATRMGIYQETQYF.

Many counts were recorded for this clonotype. The chain has TRBV14 and TRBJ1-1, with D possibly matching TRBD1 (6 bases). The CDR3 runs 14 residues. Trimming left V 4 bases short and J 8 bases short, with 17 bases between. The germline gives CDR1 SGHDN, CDR2 FVKESK. CDR3 region: CASSPRQAPGEAFF. CDR3 in DNA: TGTGCCAGCAGCCCGAGACAGGCCCCGGGAGAAGCTTTCTTT.

This chain joins TRBV7-3 and TRBJ2-1, with TRBD2 as a possible D gene (6 bases). There are 17 residues in the CDR3. Germline CDR1 is SGHTA and CDR2 is FQGTGA. Trimming shortened V by 4 bases and J by 7 bases, and 23 bases separated the two germline ends. The CDR3 spells CASSYTGGGGDPNEQFF. The CDR3, as DNA: TGTGCCAGCAGCTACACCGGTGGTGGCGGGGACCCTAATGAGCAGTTCTTC.